The text below deals with one TCR beta chain. Its antigen is undetermined. Being one base from a much bigger clone, this may be a read error. These data belong to a study of post-analysis software for immune sequencing data. Study information: Included courses were relapsing-remitting and secondary progressive multiple sclerosis; progressive-relapsing multiple sclerosis was also included.

Notes on the study in general: TRBV segments more frequent in patients than in controls numbered five and included TRBV5-6, TRBV5-1 and TRBV20-1.

Unique molecular identifiers had been added to the TCR beta cDNA libraries. TCRdb recomputed calls from the PCR reads with MiXCR, one row per CDR3 protein. This sample has approximately 400,000 distinct CDR3 sequences, with around 33% found just once. From germline, CDR1 is SGHRS and CDR2 YFSETQ. This CDR3 has 13 amino acids. The chain uses TRBV5-1 and TRBJ2-3; weak D call: TRBD2 (5 bases). This clonotype was sampled from a girl between 10 and 17 years old with multiple sclerosis. Sequenced material: blood. The CDR3 spells CVSSLQRTDTQYF. Written as DNA, the CDR3 is TGCGTCAGCAGCTTGCAGCGGACAGATACGCAGTATTTT.